This T cell receptor (beta chain) was captured in a study of T cells in Graves' hyperthyroidism and ophthalmopathy. With 2 bases removed from V and 5 bases from J, the gap between germline ends came to 12 bases. The CDR3 length is 14 residues. Germline assignment: CDR1 MNHNS and CDR2 SASEGT. RNA transcripts provided the source from which TCR beta CDR3 regions were amplified. Using the HTBI primer set, a first-round RT-PCR was run on the TCR CDR3. TCRdb independently ran MiXCR on the multiplex PCR reads; one entry per CDR3 protein. The sample carries about 690,000 distinct CDR3 sequences, around 16% recorded once. This clonotype was recorded at least ten times.

This chain joins TRBV6-1 and TRBJ1-1, with D unresolved. This sequence originates from a man aged 50 to 59 with Graves' hyperthyroidism. The sample was blood. The DNA for the CDR3 is TGTGCCAGCAGTGAATTCGGGGAGAAGACTGAAGCTTTCTTT. Amino acid sequence: CASSEFGEKTEAFF.